These T cell receptor beta chains were read from a single sample in a study of blood T cell repertoires in COVID-19. Some clones are missing from TCRdb's copy, which holds only in-frame ones; the method was immunoSEQ multiplex PCR. The table has about 140,000 clones, about 85% seen once. What was sequenced was peripheral blood. The receptors originated from a human donor in a cohort sampled during active COVID-19. The CDR3 runs from the conserved cysteine through the conserved F or W. The D gene is left open where the match is weak. Not all rows give a size; the values are once, few, many and, for expanded clones, a class.

>TRBD2|TRBV5-1|TRBJ2-1|.
TGCGCCAGCAGCTTGCCCGGACTAGCGGGCAATGAGCAGTTCTTC
CASSLPGLAGNEQFF
>TRBD1|TRBV2|TRBJ1-4|once
TGTGCCAGCAGTATCGGACAGGGGAGTTCCGAAAAACTGTTTTTT
CASSIGQGSSEKLFF
>TRBD2|TRBV7-6|TRBJ2-1|.
TGTGCCAGCAGCTTAGAACTAGCGGGAGGCCAGTTCTTC
CASSLELAGGQFF
>TRBD1|TRBV9|TRBJ2-3|.
TGTGCCAGCAGCGTAGGGCACAGGGGGTTTTCAGATACGCAGTATTTT
CASSVGHRGFSDTQYF
>TRBD2|TRBV3-1/TRBV3-2|TRBJ2-7|.
TGTGCCAGCAGCCAAGACGGTGCGGGAGGGCCATTAAGCCACGAGCAGTACTTC
CASSQDGAGGPLSHEQYF
>.|TRBV6-2/TRBV6-3|TRBJ1-1|.
TGTGCCAGCAGTCACGATGGACAGCCTTACACTGAAGCTTTCTTT
CASSHDGQPYTEAFF
>TRBD2|TRBV4-2|TRBJ2-3|.
TGTGCCAGCAGCCAAGGACTAGCGGGAGCCGCAGATACGCAGTATTTT
CASSQGLAGAADTQYF
>.|TRBV27|TRBJ1-5|.
TGTGCCAGCAGTCCCGCTGACAGATATAGCAATCAGCCCCAGCATTTT
CASSPADRYSNQPQHF
>.|TRBV11-2|TRBJ2-1|few
TGTGCCAGCAGCAGTCAGGGCGGCCGACTGCGATACAATGAGCAGTTCTTC
CASSSQGGRLRYNEQFF
>.|TRBV6-5|TRBJ2-7|.
TGTGCCAGCAGCCCAACCAGGCTATGGGGCTTGGAGCAGTACTTC
CASSPTRLWGLEQYF
>.|TRBV28|TRBJ2-1|.
TGTGCCAGCAGTCCACACACTGAGCAGTTCTTC
CASSPHTEQFF
>.|TRBV5-6|TRBJ1-6|.
TGTGCCAGCAGCGCGAGGGGGTTTCGGGGTTCACCCCTCCACTTT
CASSARGFRGSPLHF
>TRBD1|TRBV7-3|TRBJ2-7|few
TGTGCCAGCAGCCCGGGACAGTCCTACGAGCAGTACTTC
CASSPGQSYEQYF
>.|TRBV25-1|TRBJ2-7|once
TGTGCCAGCAGTGAAACGAGTTACTCCGGCGAGCAGTACTTC
CASSETSYSGEQYF
>.|TRBV7-9|TRBJ2-3|.
TGTGCCAGCAGCTCCGGACAGAATACGCAGTATTTT
CASSSGQNTQYF
>TRBD2|TRBV5-4|TRBJ2-3|.
TGTGCCAGCCGGTCGGGGCGGGAGAGGGGCACAGATACGCAGTATTTT
CASRSGRERGTDTQYF